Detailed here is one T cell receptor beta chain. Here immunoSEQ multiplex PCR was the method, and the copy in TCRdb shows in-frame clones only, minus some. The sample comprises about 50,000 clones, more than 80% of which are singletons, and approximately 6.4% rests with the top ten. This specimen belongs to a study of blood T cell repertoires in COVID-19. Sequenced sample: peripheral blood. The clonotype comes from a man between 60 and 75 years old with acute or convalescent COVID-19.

The CDR3 coding sequence is TGTGCCAGCTCACCCATAGGAGGGGGCGGCTACACCTTC. Its translation: CASSPIGGGGYTF. The genes are TRBV18 and TRBJ1-2; TRBD1 agrees at 7 bases. The junction had 6 bases not matched to a gene; V was cut back by 3 bases and J by 8 bases. Looked up from germline, CDR1 is KGHSH and CDR2 is LQKENI. This CDR3 contains 13 residues.